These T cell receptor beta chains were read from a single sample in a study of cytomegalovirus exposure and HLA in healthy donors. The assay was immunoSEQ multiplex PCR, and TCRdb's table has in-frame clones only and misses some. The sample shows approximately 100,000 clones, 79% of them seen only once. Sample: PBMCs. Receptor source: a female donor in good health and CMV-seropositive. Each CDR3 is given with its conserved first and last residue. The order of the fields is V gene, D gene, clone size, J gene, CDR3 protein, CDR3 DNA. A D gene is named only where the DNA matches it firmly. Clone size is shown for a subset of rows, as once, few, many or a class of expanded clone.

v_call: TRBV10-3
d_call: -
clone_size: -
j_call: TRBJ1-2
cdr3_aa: CAISRTGVDGYTF
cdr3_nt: TGTGCCATCAGTCGGACCGGGGTTGATGGCTACACCTTC

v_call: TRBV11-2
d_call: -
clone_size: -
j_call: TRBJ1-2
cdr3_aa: CASSFNRDYRAQGYGYTF
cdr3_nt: TGTGCCAGCAGCTTTAACCGGGACTACAGGGCCCAGGGCTATGGCTACACCTTC

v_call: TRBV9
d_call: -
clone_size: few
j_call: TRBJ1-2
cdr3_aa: CASSVEGDSNYGYTF
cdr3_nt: TGTGCCAGCAGCGTAGAGGGCGACAGCAACTATGGCTACACCTTC

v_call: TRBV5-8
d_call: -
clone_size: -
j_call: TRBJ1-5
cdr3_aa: CASSRTRGRSQPQHF
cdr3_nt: TGTGCCAGCAGCCGGACCCGGGGGAGAAGTCAGCCCCAGCATTTT

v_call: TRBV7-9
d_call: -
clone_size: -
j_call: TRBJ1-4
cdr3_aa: CASSFSGASEKLFF
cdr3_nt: TGTGCCAGCAGCTTTAGCGGGGCGAGTGAAAAACTGTTTTTT

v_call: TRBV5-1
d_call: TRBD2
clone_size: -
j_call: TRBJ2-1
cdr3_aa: CASSFLAGGPNEQFF
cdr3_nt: TGCGCCAGCAGCTTTCTAGCGGGAGGGCCCAATGAGCAGTTCTTC

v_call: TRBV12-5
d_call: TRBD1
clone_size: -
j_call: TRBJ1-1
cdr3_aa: CASGKTGMNTEAFF
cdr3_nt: TGTGCTAGCGGGAAGACAGGGATGAACACTGAAGCTTTCTTT

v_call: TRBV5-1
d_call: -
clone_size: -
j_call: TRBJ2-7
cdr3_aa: CASSSGVSPTYEQYF
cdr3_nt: TGCGCCAGCAGCTCCGGGGTTTCACCTACCTACGAGCAGTACTTC

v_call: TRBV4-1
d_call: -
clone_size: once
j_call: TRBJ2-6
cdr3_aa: CASSQDRNGIELSGANVLTF
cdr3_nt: TGCGCCAGCAGCCAAGATAGGAACGGGATCGAGCTCTCTGGGGCCAACGTCCTGACTTTC

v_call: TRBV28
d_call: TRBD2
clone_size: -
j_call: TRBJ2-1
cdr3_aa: CASSFRPSGHNEQFF
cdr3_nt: TGTGCCAGCAGTTTTCGGCCTAGCGGGCACAATGAGCAGTTCTTC

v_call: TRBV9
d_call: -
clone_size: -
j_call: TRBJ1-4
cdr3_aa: CASSVGSETANEKLFF
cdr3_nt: TGTGCCAGCAGCGTAGGAAGTGAGACAGCTAATGAAAAACTGTTTTTT